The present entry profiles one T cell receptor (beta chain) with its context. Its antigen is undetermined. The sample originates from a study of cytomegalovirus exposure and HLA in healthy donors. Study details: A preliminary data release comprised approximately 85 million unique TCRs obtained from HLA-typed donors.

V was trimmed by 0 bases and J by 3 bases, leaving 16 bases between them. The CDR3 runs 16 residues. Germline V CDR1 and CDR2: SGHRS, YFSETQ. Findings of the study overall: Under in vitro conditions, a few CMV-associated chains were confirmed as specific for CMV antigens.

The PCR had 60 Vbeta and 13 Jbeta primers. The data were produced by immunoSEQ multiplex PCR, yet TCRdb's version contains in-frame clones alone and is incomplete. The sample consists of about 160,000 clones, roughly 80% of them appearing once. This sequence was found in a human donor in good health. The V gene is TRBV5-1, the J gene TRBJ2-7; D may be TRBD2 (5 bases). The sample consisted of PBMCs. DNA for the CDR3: TGCGCCAGCAGCTTGGGAGGATTGCGGGCCTACTACGAGCAGTACTTC. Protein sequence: CASSLGGLRAYYEQYF.